This entry is about one T cell receptor beta chain. The sample is drawn from a study of blood T cell repertoires in COVID-19. As handled by the study authors: Quantification of nucleated cells was approximated via reference gene primer amplification. Method: immunoSEQ multiplex PCR; TCRdb's copy keeps in-frame clones and lacks some. V, J and clone size were drawn from that table, and D and trimming were deduced from the DNA. The sample records around 260,000 clones, about 88% being singletons. The CDR3 length is 18 residues. V lost 0 bases and J 0 bases, leaving 14 bases between the germline ends. CDR1 and CDR2 from the germline V gene are LNHNV and YYDKDF (reference sequence).

The J gene is TRBJ1-4, the V gene TRBV15; D is uncertain. This sequence was found in a man in his 60s who had recovered from COVID-19. The sample taken for sequencing was peripheral blood. Here the CDR3 reads CATSRDGSVTSTNEKLFF. CDR3 sequence (DNA): TGTGCCACCAGCAGAGATGGGTCAGTGACTTCAACTAATGAAAAACTGTTTTTT. Together with reference TRBV15 and TRBJ1-4, the CDR3 gives the full variable domain: DAMVIQNPRYQVTQFGKPVTLSCSQTLNHNVMYWYQQKSSQAPKLLFHYYDKDFNNEADTPDNFQSRRPNTSFCFLDIRSPGLGDTAMYLCATSRDGSVTSTNEKLFFGSGTQLSVL.